This is a list of T cell receptor beta chains from one sample in a study of shared clonotypes between healthy human individuals. Some clones are missing from TCRdb's copy, which holds only in-frame ones; the method was immunoSEQ multiplex PCR. The table records approximately 2,200,000 clones, about 93% of them present only once. Sequencing was carried out using naive CD8+ T cells from PBMCs. The receptors stem from a man aged 18 to 30 in good health. Some clones in this sample may be carry-over from other donors' samples. CDR3s include the opening cysteine and the closing phenylalanine or tryptophan. A D gene is named only where the DNA matches it firmly. The size field is filled for only some rows; it gives once, few, many or a size class.

j_gene,abundance,d_gene,v_gene,len,CDR3aa,CDR3nt
TRBJ2-5,.,.,TRBV28,14,CASSPRTVQETQYF,TGTGCCAGCAGTCCTCGGACAGTCCAAGAGACCCAGTACTTC
TRBJ2-7,once,TRBD1,TRBV4-3,15,CASSRDGTGDYEQYF,TGCGCCAGCAGCCGCGACGGGACAGGGGACTACGAGCAGTACTTC
TRBJ2-7,.,.,TRBV4-1,16,CASSLTAGRGVYEQYF,TGCGCCAGCAGCCTCACAGCGGGCAGGGGCGTCTACGAGCAGTACTTC
TRBJ1-1,few,.,TRBV5-8,14,CASSLAGPNTEAFF,TGTGCCAGCAGCTTGGCAGGACCCAACACTGAAGCTTTCTTT
TRBJ2-5,.,TRBD2,TRBV10-3,17,CAISESTASGGWETQYF,TGTGCCATCAGTGAGTCTACGGCTAGCGGGGGTTGGGAGACCCAGTACTTC
TRBJ2-7,.,.,TRBV30,11,CAWSPGSEQYF,TGTGCCTGGAGTCCAGGATCCGAGCAGTACTTC
TRBJ2-1,.,.,TRBV28,14,CASSFVGPYNEQFF,TGTGCCAGCAGTTTCGTGGGCCCCTACAATGAGCAGTTCTTC
TRBJ1-1,once,TRBD1,TRBV11-1,14,CASSPFTGVAEAFF,TGTGCCAGCAGCCCATTCACAGGGGTGGCTGAAGCTTTCTTT
TRBJ2-1,.,TRBD2,TRBV29-1,16,CSVQGLAGGGWNEQFF,TGCAGCGTTCAAGGACTAGCGGGAGGGGGCTGGAATGAGCAGTTCTTC
TRBJ1-1,.,.,TRBV5-6,14,CASSLLGENAEAFF,TGTGCCAGCAGCTTGTTAGGGGAGAACGCTGAAGCTTTCTTT
TRBJ1-6,.,TRBD1,TRBV7-9,15,CASSLGDRGNSPLHF,TGTGCCAGCAGCTTGGGGGACAGGGGAAATTCACCCCTCCACTTT
TRBJ2-7,.,TRBD1,TRBV13,15,CASSPGQGVGNEQYF,TGTGCCAGCAGCCCGGGACAGGGAGTAGGAAACGAGCAGTACTTC
TRBJ1-2,.,.,TRBV19,17,CASSMGTASRPNYGYTF,TGTGCCAGTAGTATGGGAACAGCCTCCCGCCCAAACTATGGCTACACCTTC
TRBJ2-7,.,.,TRBV6-5,15,CASSPFTGRSYEQYF,TGTGCCAGCAGTCCATTTACAGGGCGCTCCTACGAGCAGTACTTC